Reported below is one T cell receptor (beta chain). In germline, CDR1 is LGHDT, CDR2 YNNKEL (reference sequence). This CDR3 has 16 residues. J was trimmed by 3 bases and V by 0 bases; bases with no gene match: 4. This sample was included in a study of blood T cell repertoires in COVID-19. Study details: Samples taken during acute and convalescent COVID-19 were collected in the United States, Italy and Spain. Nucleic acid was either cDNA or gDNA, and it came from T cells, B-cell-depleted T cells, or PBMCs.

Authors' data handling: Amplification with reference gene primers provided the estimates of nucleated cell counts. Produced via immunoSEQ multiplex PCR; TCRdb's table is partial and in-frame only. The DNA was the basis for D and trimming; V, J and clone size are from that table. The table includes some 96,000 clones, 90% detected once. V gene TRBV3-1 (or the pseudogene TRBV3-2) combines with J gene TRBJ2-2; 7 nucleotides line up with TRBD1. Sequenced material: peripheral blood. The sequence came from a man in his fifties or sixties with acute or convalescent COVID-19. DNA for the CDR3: TGTGCCAGCAGCCAAGAAAGGGGGACAGACACCGGGGAGCTGTTTTTT. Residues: CASSQERGTDTGELFF.